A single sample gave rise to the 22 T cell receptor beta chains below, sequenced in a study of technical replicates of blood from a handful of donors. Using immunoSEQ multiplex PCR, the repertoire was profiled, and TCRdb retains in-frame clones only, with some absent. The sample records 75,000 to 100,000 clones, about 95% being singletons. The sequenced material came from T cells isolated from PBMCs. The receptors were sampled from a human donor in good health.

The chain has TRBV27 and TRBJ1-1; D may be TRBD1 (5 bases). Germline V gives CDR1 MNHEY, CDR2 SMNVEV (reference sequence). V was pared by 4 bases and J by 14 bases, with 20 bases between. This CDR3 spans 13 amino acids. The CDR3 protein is CASSYETTGVAFF. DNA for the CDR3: TGTGCCAGCAGTTATGAAACTACGGGGGTCGCCTTCTTT.

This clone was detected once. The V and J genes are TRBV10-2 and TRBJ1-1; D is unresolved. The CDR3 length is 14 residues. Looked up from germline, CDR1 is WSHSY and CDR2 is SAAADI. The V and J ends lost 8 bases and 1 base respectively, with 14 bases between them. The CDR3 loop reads CASRTTFSNTEAFF. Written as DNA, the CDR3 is TGCGCCAGCCGAACGACATTTTCGAACACTGAAGCTTTCTTT.

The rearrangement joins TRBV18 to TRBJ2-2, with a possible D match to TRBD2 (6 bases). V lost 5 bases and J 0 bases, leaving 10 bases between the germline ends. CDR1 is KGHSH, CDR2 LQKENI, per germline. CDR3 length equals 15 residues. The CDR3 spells CASSRDFANTGELFF. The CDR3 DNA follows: TGTGCCAGCTCAAGGGACTTCGCGAACACCGGGGAGCTGTTTTTT.

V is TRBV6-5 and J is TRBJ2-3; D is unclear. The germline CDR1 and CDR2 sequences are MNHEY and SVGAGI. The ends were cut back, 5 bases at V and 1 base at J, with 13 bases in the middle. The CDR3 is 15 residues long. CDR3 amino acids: CASSPPSTGTDTQYF. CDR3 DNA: TGTGCCAGCAGTCCCCCTTCGACTGGCACAGATACGCAGTATTTT.

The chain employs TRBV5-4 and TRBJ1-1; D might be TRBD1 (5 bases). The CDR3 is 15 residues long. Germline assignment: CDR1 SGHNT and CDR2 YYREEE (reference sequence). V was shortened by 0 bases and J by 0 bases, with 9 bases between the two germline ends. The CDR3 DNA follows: TGTGCCAGCAGCTTGGCCAGGGCTTTGAACACTGAAGCTTTCTTT. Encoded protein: CASSLARALNTEAFF.

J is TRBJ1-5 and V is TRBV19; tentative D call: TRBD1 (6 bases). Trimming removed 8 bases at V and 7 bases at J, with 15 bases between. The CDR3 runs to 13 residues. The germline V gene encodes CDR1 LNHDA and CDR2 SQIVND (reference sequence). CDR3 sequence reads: CASGTTGSQPQHF. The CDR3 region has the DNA TGTGCCAGTGGGACCACAGGGAGCCAGCCCCAGCATTTT.

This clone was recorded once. The CDR3 loop is CASRGSLFGVGQETQYF. CDR3 nucleotides: TGTGCCAGCAGGGGCTCCCTCTTCGGGGTCGGACAAGAGACCCAGTACTTC. The chain joins TRBV2 to TRBJ2-5; D may be TRBD2 (5 bases). CDR1 is SNHLY, CDR2 FYNNEI, per germline. V lost 6 bases, J lost 2 bases, and 22 bases lay in between. CDR3 length: 17 residues.

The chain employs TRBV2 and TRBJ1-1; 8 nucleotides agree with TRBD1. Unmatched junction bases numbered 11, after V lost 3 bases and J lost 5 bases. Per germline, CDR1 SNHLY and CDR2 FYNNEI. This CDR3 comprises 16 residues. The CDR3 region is CASSDAGGVEGTEAFF. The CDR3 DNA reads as TGTGCCAGCAGTGACGCAGGGGGCGTAGAGGGAACTGAAGCTTTCTTT.

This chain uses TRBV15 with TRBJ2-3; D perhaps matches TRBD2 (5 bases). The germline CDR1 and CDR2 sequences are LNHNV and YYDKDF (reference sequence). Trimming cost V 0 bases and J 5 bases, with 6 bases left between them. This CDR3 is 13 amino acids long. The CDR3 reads CATSRDRGDTQYF. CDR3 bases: TGTGCCACCAGCAGAGATCGGGGAGATACGCAGTATTTT. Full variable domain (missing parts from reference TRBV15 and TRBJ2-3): DAMVIQNPRYQVTQFGKPVTLSCSQTLNHNVMYWYQQKSSQAPKLLFHYYDKDFNNEADTPDNFQSRRPNTSFCFLDIRSPGLGDTAMYLCATSRDRGDTQYFGPGTRLTVL.

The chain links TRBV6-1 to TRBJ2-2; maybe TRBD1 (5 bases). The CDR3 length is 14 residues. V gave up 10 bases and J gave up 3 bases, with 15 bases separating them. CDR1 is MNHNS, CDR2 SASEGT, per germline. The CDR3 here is CATTPGSYTGELFF. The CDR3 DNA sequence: TGTGCCACGACACCAGGGTCCTACACCGGGGAGCTGTTTTTT.

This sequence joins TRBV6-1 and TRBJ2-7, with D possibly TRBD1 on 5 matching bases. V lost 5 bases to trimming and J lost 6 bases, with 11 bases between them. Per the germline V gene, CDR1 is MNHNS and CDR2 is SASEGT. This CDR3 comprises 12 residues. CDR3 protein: CASSQGFREQYF. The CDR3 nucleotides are TGTGCCAGCAGTCAGGGCTTCCGCGAGCAGTACTTC.

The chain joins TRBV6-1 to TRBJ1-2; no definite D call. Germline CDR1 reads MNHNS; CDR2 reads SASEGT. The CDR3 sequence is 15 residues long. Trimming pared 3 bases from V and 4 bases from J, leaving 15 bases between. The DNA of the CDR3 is TGTGCCAGCAGTGATAAACCGGCGGCAGCCTATGGCTACACCTTC. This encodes CASSDKPAAAYGYTF.

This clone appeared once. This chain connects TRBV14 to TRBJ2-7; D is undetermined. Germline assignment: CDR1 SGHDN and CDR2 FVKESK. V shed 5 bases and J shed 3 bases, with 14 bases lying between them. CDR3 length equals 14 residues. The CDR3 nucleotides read TGTGCCAGCAGCTCCGGGTCCGATTTCTACGAGCAGTACTTC. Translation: CASSSGSDFYEQYF. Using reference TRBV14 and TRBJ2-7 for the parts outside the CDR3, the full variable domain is EAGVTQFPSHSVIEKGQTVTLRCDPISGHDNLYWYRRVMGKEIKFLLHFVKESKQDESGMPNNRFLAERTGGTYSTLKVQPAELEDSGVYFCASSSGSDFYEQYFGPGTRLTVT.

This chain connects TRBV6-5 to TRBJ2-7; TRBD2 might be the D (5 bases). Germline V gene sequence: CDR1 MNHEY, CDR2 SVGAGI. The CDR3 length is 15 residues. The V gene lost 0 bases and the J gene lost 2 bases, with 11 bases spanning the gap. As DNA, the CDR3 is TGTGCCAGCAGTTACTCGACCGGGGTCCCCTACGAGCAGTACTTC. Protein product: CASSYSTGVPYEQYF.

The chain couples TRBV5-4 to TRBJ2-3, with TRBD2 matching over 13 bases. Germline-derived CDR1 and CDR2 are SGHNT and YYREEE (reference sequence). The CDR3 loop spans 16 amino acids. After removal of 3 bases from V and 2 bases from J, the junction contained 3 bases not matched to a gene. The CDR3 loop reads CASSWGLAGSTDTQYF. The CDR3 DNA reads TGTGCCAGCAGCTGGGGACTAGCGGGATCCACAGATACGCAGTATTTT. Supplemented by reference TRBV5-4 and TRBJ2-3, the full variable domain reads ETGVTQSPTHLIKTRGQQVTLRCSSQSGHNTVSWYQQALGQGPQFIFQYYREEENGRGNFPPRFSGLQFPNYSSELNVNALELDDSALYLCASSWGLAGSTDTQYFGPGTRLTVL.

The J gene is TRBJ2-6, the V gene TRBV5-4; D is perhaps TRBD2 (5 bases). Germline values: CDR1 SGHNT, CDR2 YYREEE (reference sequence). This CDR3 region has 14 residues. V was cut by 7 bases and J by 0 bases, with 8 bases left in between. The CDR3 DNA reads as TGTGCCAGCGTTGAGGGCTCTGGGGCCAACGTCCTGACTTTC. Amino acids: CASVEGSGANVLTF.

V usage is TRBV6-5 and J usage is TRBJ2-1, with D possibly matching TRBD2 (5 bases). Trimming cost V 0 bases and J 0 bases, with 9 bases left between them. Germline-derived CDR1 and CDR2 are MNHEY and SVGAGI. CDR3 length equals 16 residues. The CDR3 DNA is TGTGCCAGCAGTTACTCGACGGGATACTCCTACAATGAGCAGTTCTTC. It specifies CASSYSTGYSYNEQFF.

CDR3 in amino acids: CASRKRPGIVEKLFF. Written as DNA, the CDR3 is TGTGCCAGCAGGAAGCGCCCAGGGATCGTGGAAAAACTGTTTTTT. This chain uses TRBV28 with TRBJ1-4, with D possibly matching TRBD1 (5 bases). Germline CDR1 reads MDHEN; CDR2 reads SYDVKM. The CDR3 loop spans 15 amino acids. V dropped 6 bases and J dropped 8 bases, with 19 bases sitting between them.

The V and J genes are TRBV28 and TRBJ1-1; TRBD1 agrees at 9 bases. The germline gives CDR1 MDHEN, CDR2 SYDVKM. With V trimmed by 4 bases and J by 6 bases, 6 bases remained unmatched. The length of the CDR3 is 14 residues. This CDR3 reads CASSWPGQGPEAFF. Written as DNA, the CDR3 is TGTGCCAGCAGTTGGCCGGGACAGGGCCCTGAAGCTTTCTTT.

The CDR3 sequence: CASSLYGGRARNEQFF. The CDR3, as DNA: TGTGCCAGCAGCTTGTATGGCGGGAGGGCGAGGAATGAGCAGTTCTTC. The V and J genes are TRBV5-4 and TRBJ2-1, with 9 bases lining up with TRBD2. Germline lookup yields CDR1 SGHNT and CDR2 YYREEE (reference sequence). V lost 1 base and J lost 7; bases outside the gene matches: 9. This CDR3 contains 16 residues.

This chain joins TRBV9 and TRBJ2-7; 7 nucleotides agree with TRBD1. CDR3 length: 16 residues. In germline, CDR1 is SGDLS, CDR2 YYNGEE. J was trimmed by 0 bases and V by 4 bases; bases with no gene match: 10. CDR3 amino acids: CASSSTGALFSYEQYF. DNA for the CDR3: TGTGCCAGCAGCTCTACAGGGGCTCTGTTCTCCTACGAGCAGTACTTC.

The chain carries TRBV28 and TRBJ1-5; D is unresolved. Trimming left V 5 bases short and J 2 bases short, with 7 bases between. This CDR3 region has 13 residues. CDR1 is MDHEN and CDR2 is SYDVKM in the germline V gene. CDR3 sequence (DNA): TGTGCCAGCAGTGCGGCAGGCAATCAGCCCCAGCATTTT. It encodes CASSAAGNQPQHF.